The T cell receptor (beta chain) under discussion was sequenced for a study of monozygotic twins with inflammatory bowel disease (dated by TCRdb to between 2018 and 2020). For the wider study: The complete study included 28 monozygotic twin pairs: 19 IBD-discordant Danish pairs and nine German pairs, of which four were IBD-concordant and five were IBD-discordant. The search for disease-associated traits relied mainly on comparing, within discordant pairs, IBD patients with their genetically identical healthy co-twins. Each individual had, on average, about 151 000 unique TCRalpha sequences and 181 000 unique TCRbeta sequences available for analysis.

On this clonotype itself: The antigen this receptor binds is unknown.

Library preparation was by 5' RACE. For each TCR library, 3,000 to 3,500 ng of total RNA was used. For each sample, cDNA synthesis was carried out in eight separate reactions using SMARTScribe reverse transcriptase. Unique molecular identifiers containing a 6-nucleotide sample barcode were introduced through template switching during cDNA synthesis. Two nested PCRs of roughly 16 and 10 cycles amplified the TCRalpha and TCRbeta cDNA, and bead purification followed each PCR. Before amplification, cDNA was treated with uracil DNA-glycosylase and purified using the QIAquick PCR purification kit. In the second PCR, Illumina TruSeq-compatible adapters and sample-specific barcodes were added. TapeStation and Qubit were used to check library quality and concentration, and 4.5 to 6.5 ng of each library was pooled. Sequencing of pooled libraries was carried out on an Illumina HiSeq2500 single-index Rapid Run using 2 x 100 bp reads and custom sequencing primers. The published analysis was carried out like this. MiGEC version 1.2.6 was used for UMI-based consensus assembly to correct PCR and sequencing errors. MiXCR version 2.1.1 handled V(D)J alignment, clonotype assembly and CDR3 extraction. Normalisation of gene usage, clonotype sharing and MAIT/NKT TCR abundance was achieved by analysing the top 1000, 10 000 and 20 000 clonotypes per sample. After downsampling to 27 000 UMIs, diversity was calculated as the inverse Simpson index using the vegan R package. Paired Mann-Whitney U tests on discordant twin pairs were used, with Benjamini-Hochberg multiple-testing correction. After the reads were reprocessed by TCRdb, one entry was made per CDR3 protein sequence, with no DNA. The V and J calls reflect TCRdb's pipeline rather than the authors' work. This sample's table carries about 380,000 distinct CDR3 sequences. The top ten hold just over 2.5% of the sample.

From each donor, an approximately 2.5 ml peripheral blood sample was collected into PAXgene tubes and kept at -80 degrees C. Without T cell sorting, total RNA was isolated from whole blood using the PAXgene blood miRNA kit on an automated QIAcube. Peripheral blood from monozygotic twin pairs who were concordant or discordant for inflammatory bowel disease underwent deep TCRalpha and TCRbeta repertoire profiling using unique molecular barcoding. Smoking habits were recorded for all twin pairs, and individuals were classified as current, former or never smokers. There are 12 amino acids in the CDR3, from cysteine to phenylalanine inclusive. Only the protein is available. For CDR1 and CDR2, the germline V gene lists SGHRS and YFSETQ. Paper-wide results and their limitations: Compared with healthy twins, IBD patients shared fewer clonotypes with other individuals, and the difference was most pronounced in patients with signs of disease activity. No single strong signal or clonotype linked to IBD turned up in the results, so the idea that one exists was not supported. Because patients were on differing immunosuppressive treatments, the repertoires may have picked up extra background noise and inter-individual variability. Concordant and discordant twins showed no difference in repertoire similarity, possibly because of limited statistical power. The analysis was unable to tell apart different T cell subtypes. TCRbeta repertoire diversity, by inverse Simpson index, was decreased in IBD patients compared with their healthy co-twins.

Sequenced material: blood. This TCR was sampled from a human donor with ulcerative colitis or Crohn's disease, or a healthy co-twin of an affected twin (not recorded which). The chain links TRBV5-1 with TRBJ2-5. The CDR3 reads as follows: CASSLNDEAQYF.